This TCR beta chain was sequenced during a study of shared clonotypes between healthy human individuals. The study's findings and limits: Memory subsets generally showed smaller estimated richness than naive subsets did. Clonotypes not shared had lower generation probabilities than those common to all four donors.

The CDR3 is 13 amino acids. CDR1 is MNHEY, CDR2 SVGAGI, per germline. Trimming cost V 5 bases and J 4 bases; bases outside gene matches: 4. Evenly divided among several immunoSEQ plates was the genomic DNA of each subset. The repertoire was sequenced with immunoSEQ multiplex PCR; TCRdb's copy has only in-frame clones and lacks some. The data contain over 1.4 million clones, approximately 96% of them seen just once; the ten biggest clones take up about 1.2%. For this clone: The antigen remains unidentified.

Sequenced input: naive CD4+ T cells sorted from blood. Subset reported: CD45RA+ positively selected. This clonotype was sampled from a man between 25 and 39 years old in good health. The rearrangement uses TRBV6-5 and TRBJ2-7; 8 nucleotides align to TRBD1. The DNA of the CDR3 is TGTGCCAGCAGTAGTCAGGGGGCATACGAGCAGTACTTC. It translates to CASSSQGAYEQYF.